Sequencing of this TCR beta chain was carried out in a study of response to subunit inactivated influenza vaccine. Study-level points and caveats: Every seasonal influenza vaccination brings in few new T cells, the authors suggested.

In TCRdb, the RT-PCR reads were re-called with MiXCR into one record per CDR3 protein. Among hundreds of thousands of distinct CDR3 sequences listed, under 20% were seen once. Concerning this clonotype: As yet, its antigen is unknown.

With 4 bases clipped from V and 0 bases from J, the junction kept 10 bases outside the gene matches. The CDR3 has 17 residues. Germline V gene lookup returns CDR1 SGHRS and CDR2 YFSETQ. The rearrangement uses TRBV5-1 and TRBJ2-1, with TRBD2 identical over 7 bases. The sequencing here drew on PBMCs from blood, taken about 5 days after vaccination. This TCR derives from a man aged 45-60 years who received an inactivated influenza vaccine. In DNA, the CDR3 is TGCGCCAGCAGCCCAGCACTAGCGTGGCGCTCCTACAATGAGCAGTTCTTC. Translated, it gives CASSPALAWRSYNEQFF.